This record covers a single T cell receptor beta chain. Its antigen remains unknown. Trimming removed 0 bases from V and 4 bases from J; junction bases left unmatched: 3. The V gene's germline CDR1 is SGDLS and CDR2 YYNGEE. The CDR3 covers 14 residues. The PCR contained 60 Vbeta and 13 Jbeta primers. Profiling relied on immunoSEQ multiplex PCR, and the TCRdb table lists in-frame clones only, not all of them. The repertoire table contains about 200,000 clones. This entry belongs to a study of cytomegalovirus exposure and HLA in healthy donors. Across the whole study: From HLA-typed donors, an early data release held 70 million to 100 million unique TCRs. General observations from the study: A later examination showed that TCR association rates differed by HLA locus, with DRB1 most and HLA-C fewest. Highly shared variants forming one cluster were likely a sequencing artifact.

V usage is TRBV9 and J usage is TRBJ2-5; 7 nucleotides agree with TRBD2. Sequenced input: PBMCs. The sequence derives from a boy aged 10-17 years in good health and CMV-seronegative. CDR3 coding DNA: TGTGCCAGCAGCGTAGGGACTAGACTAGAGACCCAGTACTTC. Amino acids: CASSVGTRLETQYF.